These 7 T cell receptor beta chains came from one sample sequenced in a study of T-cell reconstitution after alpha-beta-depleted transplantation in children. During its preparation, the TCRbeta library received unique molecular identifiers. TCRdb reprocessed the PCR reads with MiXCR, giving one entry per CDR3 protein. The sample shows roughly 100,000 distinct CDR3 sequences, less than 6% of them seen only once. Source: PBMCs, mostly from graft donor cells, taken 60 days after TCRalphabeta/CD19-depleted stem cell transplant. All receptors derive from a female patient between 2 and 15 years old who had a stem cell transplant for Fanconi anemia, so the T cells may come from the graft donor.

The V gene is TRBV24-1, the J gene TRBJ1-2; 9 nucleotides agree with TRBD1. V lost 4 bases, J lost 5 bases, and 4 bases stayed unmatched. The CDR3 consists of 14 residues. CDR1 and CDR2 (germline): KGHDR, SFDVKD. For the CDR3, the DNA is TGTGCCACCAGTGACCCGGGACAGGGATATGGCTACACCTTC. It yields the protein CATSDPGQGYGYTF.

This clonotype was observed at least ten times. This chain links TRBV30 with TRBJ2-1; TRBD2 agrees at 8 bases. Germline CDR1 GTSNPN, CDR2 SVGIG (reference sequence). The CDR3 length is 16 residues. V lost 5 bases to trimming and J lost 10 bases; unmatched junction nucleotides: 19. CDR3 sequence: CAWGSGGHQFLMEQFF. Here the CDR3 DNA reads TGTGCCTGGGGCAGCGGGGGCCATCAGTTTTTAATGGAGCAGTTCTTC.

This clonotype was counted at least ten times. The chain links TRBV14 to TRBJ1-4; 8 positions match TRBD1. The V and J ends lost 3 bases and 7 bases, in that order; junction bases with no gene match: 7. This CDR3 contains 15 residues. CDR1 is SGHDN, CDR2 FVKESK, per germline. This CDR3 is CASSQRTGLGEKLFF. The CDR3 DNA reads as TGTGCCAGCAGCCAGCGGACAGGGTTGGGTGAAAAACTGTTTTTT.

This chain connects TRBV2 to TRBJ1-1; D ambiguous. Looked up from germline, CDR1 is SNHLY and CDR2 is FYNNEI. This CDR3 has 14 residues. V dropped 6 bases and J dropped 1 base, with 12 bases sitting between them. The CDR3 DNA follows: TGTGCCAGCAGGGCCTGGGGTGGGAACACTGAAGCTTTCTTT. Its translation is CASRAWGGNTEAFF.

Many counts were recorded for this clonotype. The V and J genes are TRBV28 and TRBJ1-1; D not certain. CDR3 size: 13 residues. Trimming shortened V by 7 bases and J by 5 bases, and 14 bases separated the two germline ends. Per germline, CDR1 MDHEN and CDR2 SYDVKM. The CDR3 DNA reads TGTGCCAGCACCCCGACCCTTGGGACTGAAGCTTTCTTT. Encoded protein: CASTPTLGTEAFF.

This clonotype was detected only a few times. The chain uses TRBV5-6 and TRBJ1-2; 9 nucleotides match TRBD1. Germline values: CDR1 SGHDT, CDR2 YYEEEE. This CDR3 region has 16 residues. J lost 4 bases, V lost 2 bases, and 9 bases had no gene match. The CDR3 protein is CASSFDQTGGGYGYTF. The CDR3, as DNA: TGTGCCAGCAGCTTCGATCAGACAGGGGGTGGCTATGGCTACACCTTC. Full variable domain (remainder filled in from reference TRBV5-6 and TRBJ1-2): DAGVTQSPTHLIKTRGQQVTLRCSPKSGHDTVSWYQQALGQGPQFIFQYYEEEERQRGNFPDRFSGHQFPNYSSELNVNALLLGDSALYLCASSFDQTGGGYGYTFGSGTRLTVV.

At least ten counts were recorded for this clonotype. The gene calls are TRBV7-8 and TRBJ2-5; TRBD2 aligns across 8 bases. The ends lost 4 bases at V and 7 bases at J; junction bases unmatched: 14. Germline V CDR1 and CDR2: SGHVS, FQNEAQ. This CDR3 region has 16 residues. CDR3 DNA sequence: TGTGCCAGCAGCTCGGGGGGGACTCAATCATGGGTGACCCAGTACTTC. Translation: CASSSGGTQSWVTQYF.